This TCR beta chain is drawn from a study of CD8+ T cells in alopecia areata. RNA was extracted and reverse transcribed into cDNA as the sequencing template. The assay was immunoSEQ multiplex PCR, and TCRdb's table has in-frame clones only and misses some. The repertoire holds approximately 130,000 clones, with 47% as singletons. V dropped 7 bases and J dropped 4; count of bases not matched to a gene: 5. Looked up from germline, CDR1 is SNHLY and CDR2 is FYNNEI. The CDR3 runs 13 residues. PBMCs served as the source from which CD4+ and CD8+ T cells were sorted. The TCR sequence derives from a human donor with alopecia areata. The chain employs TRBV2 and TRBJ2-7, with 9 nucleotides matching TRBD2. Sequencing was carried out using NKG2D-low CD8+ T cells sorted from blood. In DNA, the CDR3 is TGTGCCAGCAAGGCGGGGGGGAATTACGAGCAGTACTTC. Protein product: CASKAGGNYEQYF.